This T cell receptor beta chain originates from a study of STAT3 mutations in large granular lymphocyte leukemia. About this clone: The antigen remains unidentified.

In germline, CDR1 is SGHRS, CDR2 YFSETQ. Trimming pared 0 bases from V and 0 bases from J, leaving 8 bases between. The CDR3 length is 15 residues. Sequenced by immunoSEQ multiplex PCR; TCRdb stores in-frame clones only, minus some. This sample has 7,000 to 9,000 clones, with roughly 70% found just once. Study outcomes and limitations: Every T-LGLL patient had at least one immunodominant TCRbeta clonotype.

The sequencing input was peripheral blood mononuclear cells. The clonotype was recovered from a woman in her thirties or forties with T-cell large granular lymphocyte leukemia. Some clones in this sample may be carry-over from other donors' samples. J is TRBJ2-3 and V is TRBV5-1; D ambiguous. The CDR3 bases are TGCGCCAGCAGCTTGGATGTAGGCAGCACAGATACGCAGTATTTT. Encoded protein: CASSLDVGSTDTQYF.